The 25 T cell receptor beta chains below were found in one sample sequenced in a study of OX40 agonist ivuxolimab in advanced cancers. Libraries were prepared by immunoSEQ multiplex PCR; TCRdb keeps only in-frame clonotypes and omits some of them. The data show roughly 64,000 clones, approximately 85% seen once. Specimen: CD4+ or CD8+ T cells sorted from blood, collected in a trial of the OX40 agonist ivuxolimab. The receptors were gathered from an adult with an advanced solid tumor such as melanoma, head and neck, liver or kidney cancer.

The chain links TRBV4-3 to TRBJ2-3; D is unresolved. V lost 0 bases and J lost 4, with 14 bases in between. The CDR3 spans 16 residues. Germline loops: CDR1 LGHNA, CDR2 YSLEER. The CDR3 nucleotides are TGCGCCAGCAGCCAAGAAATTGTAGCTAGATCAGATACGCAGTATTTT. This sequence encodes CASSQEIVARSDTQYF.

The rearrangement joins TRBV7-3 to TRBJ2-1, with 13 bases matching TRBD2. From germline, CDR1 is SGHTA and CDR2 FQGTGA. V lost 5 bases and J lost 7; bases outside the gene matches: 20. The CDR3 spans 20 residues. The CDR3 protein is CASSPHTSGGDPTRWNEQFF. The CDR3 DNA follows: TGTGCCAGCAGCCCTCACACTAGCGGGGGGGACCCTACCCGGTGGAATGAGCAGTTCTTC.

There are a few counts of this clone. The chain joins TRBV5-6 to TRBJ1-3, with D perhaps matching TRBD1 (6 bases). Trimming took 2 bases from V and 3 from J, leaving 9 bases between them. The CDR3 is 14 residues long. From germline, CDR1 is SGHDT and CDR2 YYEEEE. CDR3 nucleotide sequence: TGTGCCAGCAGCTTAGGGGGAGTTGGAAACACCATATATTTT. Protein: CASSLGGVGNTIYF. Variable domain in full (rest from reference TRBV5-6 and TRBJ1-3): DAGVTQSPTHLIKTRGQQVTLRCSPKSGHDTVSWYQQALGQGPQFIFQYYEEEERQRGNFPDRFSGHQFPNYSSELNVNALLLGDSALYLCASSLGGVGNTIYFGEGSWLTVV.

The chain couples TRBV5-1 to TRBJ2-5, with TRBD2 matching over 8 bases. The ends lost 4 bases at V and 4 bases at J; junction bases unmatched: 6. Germline CDR1 SGHRS, CDR2 YFSETQ. This CDR3 has 14 residues. The chain's CDR3 is CASSLLREGETQYF. CDR3 DNA: TGCGCCAGCAGCCTACTCCGGGAGGGAGAGACCCAGTACTTC.

The rearrangement uses TRBV9 and TRBJ2-5; D is unresolved. V was trimmed by 4 bases and J by 5 bases, leaving 9 bases between them. CDR3 length equals 12 residues. The germline CDR1 and CDR2 sequences are SGDLS and YYNGEE. Here the CDR3 reads CASSPAEETQYF. DNA of the CDR3: TGTGCCAGCAGCCCGGCGGAGGAGACCCAGTACTTC.

J is TRBJ2-7 and V is TRBV6-6, with D perhaps matching TRBD1 or TRBD2 (5 bases each). The germline V gene encodes CDR1 MNHNY and CDR2 SVGAGI (reference sequence). Trimming left V 2 bases short and J 4 bases short, with 9 bases between. The CDR3 contains 13 residues. CDR3 residues: CASSYGGRYEQYF. In nucleotides, the CDR3 is TGTGCCAGCAGTTACGGGGGTAGGTACGAGCAGTACTTC.

CDR3 in amino acids: CASSLELPDYSTDTQYF. The CDR3 region has the DNA TGCGCCAGCAGCTTGGAACTACCTGACTATAGCACAGATACGCAGTATTTT. This sequence joins TRBV5-1 and TRBJ2-3; maybe TRBD2 (5 bases). The germline V and J ends were trimmed by 0 bases and 0 bases, with 14 bases remaining between them. Germline loops: CDR1 SGHRS, CDR2 YFSETQ. The CDR3 extends over 17 amino acids.

This clone was observed a single time. The chain recombines TRBV27 with TRBJ1-2; D gene uncertain. The V end lost 5 bases, the J end lost 4 bases, and 14 bases lay between the germline ends. The germline gives CDR1 MNHEY, CDR2 SMNVEV (reference sequence). There are 14 residues in the CDR3. DNA of the CDR3: TGTGCCAGCAGTCGAGCCCGGGTTGGCTATGGCTACACCTTC. Translating it yields CASSRARVGYGYTF.

The chain is built from TRBV19 and TRBJ1-5; D is uncertain. The CDR3 runs to 17 residues. CDR1 is LNHDA and CDR2 is SQIVND in the germline V gene (reference sequence). The germline V and J ends were trimmed by 3 bases and 2 bases, with 17 bases remaining between them. This CDR3 is CASSMSGVVRGNQPQHF. CDR3 in DNA: TGTGCCAGTAGTATGTCCGGGGTGGTGAGAGGCAATCAGCCCCAGCATTTT.

The V and J genes are TRBV10-1 and TRBJ2-2; 15 bases are a match to TRBD2. CDR1 and CDR2 from the germline V gene are WNHNN and SYGVQD (reference sequence). Germline trimming cut 6 bases from V and 4 bases from J; bases unmatched to any gene: 9. There are 18 residues in the CDR3. The CDR3, as DNA: TGCGCCAGCAGGGGGACTAGCGGGAGGCCCGGTGGCACCGGGGAGCTGTTTTTT. This codes for CASRGTSGRPGGTGELFF.

The V call is TRBV2, the J call TRBJ1-4, with TRBD1 matching over 7 bases. Germline-derived CDR1 and CDR2 are SNHLY and FYNNEI. The CDR3 runs to 15 residues. J gave up 3 bases and V 6 bases, and 7 bases lay outside the gene matches. CDR3 bases: TGTGCCAGCAGGAGGAACGACAGGGCTAATGAAAAACTGTTTTTT. Translating gives CASRRNDRANEKLFF.

V and J are TRBV18 and TRBJ1-5; no clear D gene. CDR1 KGHSH and CDR2 LQKENI come from the germline V gene. The CDR3 contains 14 residues. Trimming stripped 6 bases from V and 0 bases from J, with 9 bases between. Here the CDR3 DNA reads TGTGCCAGCTCGCCCGAATATAGCAATCAGCCCCAGCATTTT. It translates to CASSPEYSNQPQHF.

The table lists this clone with a count of one. The rearrangement joins TRBV5-1 to TRBJ2-3; no definite D call. Germline V gene data show CDR1 as SGHRS and CDR2 as YFSETQ. This CDR3 spans 14 amino acids. The germline V and J ends were trimmed by 4 bases and 3 bases, with 12 bases remaining between them. The CDR3 nucleotides are TGCGCCAGCAGCGACCGAATAGGGACAGATACGCAGTATTTT. Translation gives CASSDRIGTDTQYF.

V usage is TRBV2 and J usage is TRBJ1-1; D is undetermined. V gave up 4 bases and J gave up 1 base, with 7 bases separating them. The CDR3 runs to 13 residues. Germline values: CDR1 SNHLY, CDR2 FYNNEI. The CDR3 reads CASSVRGNTEAFF. The CDR3 nucleotides read TGTGCCAGCAGTGTCCGGGGGAACACTGAAGCTTTCTTT.

The V call is TRBV29-1, the J call TRBJ1-4; D call uncertain. Trimming took off 4 bases at V and 2 bases at J, with 11 bases between the two ends. The CDR3 length is 14 residues. The V gene's germline CDR1 is SQVTM and CDR2 ANQGSEA. CDR3 nucleotide sequence: TGCAGCGTTGGTCAGAGTGGGACTAATGAAAAACTGTTTTTT. It yields the protein CSVGQSGTNEKLFF.

The rearrangement joins TRBV7-3 to TRBJ2-2, with D tentatively TRBD2 (5 bases). Trimming removed 5 bases from V and 4 bases from J, with 11 bases in between. The CDR3 is 14 residues long. Germline CDR1 is SGHTA and CDR2 is FQGTGA. The CDR3 nucleotides are TGTGCCAGCAGCCAACAAACTAGCACCGGGGAGCTGTTTTTT. Translating it yields CASSQQTSTGELFF. The variable domain in full, completed from reference TRBV7-3 and TRBJ2-2, reads GAGVSQTPSNKVTEKGKYVELRCDPISGHTALYWYRQSLGQGPEFLIYFQGTGAADDSGLPNDRFFAVRPEGSVSTLKIQRTERGDSAVYLCASSQQTSTGELFFGEGSRLTVL.

V and J are TRBV6-5 and TRBJ1-1; 7 positions agree with TRBD1. CDR3 size: 11 residues. CDR1 is MNHEY and CDR2 is SVGAGI in the germline V gene. V lost 7 bases to trimming and J lost 12 bases; unmatched junction nucleotides: 8. CDR3 DNA: TGTGCCAGCACCTTAGACAGGGCAACTTTCTTT. This codes for CASTLDRATFF.

The CDR3 spells CASRAESRSNYGYTF. CDR3 in DNA: TGTGCCAGCAGGGCAGAATCCAGGTCGAACTATGGCTACACCTTC. This rearrangement joins TRBV7-2 to TRBJ1-2; D not certain. Germline values: CDR1 SGHTA, CDR2 FQGNSA. The CDR3 has 15 residues. V lost 6 bases and J 2 bases, leaving 16 bases between the germline ends.

CDR3 DNA sequence: TGTGCCAGCAGGGTTTGGGGGAACACCGGGGAGCTGTTTTTT. This codes for CASRVWGNTGELFF. This chain links TRBV6-1 with TRBJ2-2, with D unclear. The CDR3 covers 14 residues. Deletions cut 6 bases from V and 1 base from J, with 9 bases between. Germline values: CDR1 MNHNS, CDR2 SASEGT.

This sequence joins TRBV4-1 and TRBJ2-5, with 8 bases identical to TRBD2. This CDR3 is 16 amino acids long. Trimming cost V 4 bases and J 4 bases; bases outside gene matches: 11. Germline V gene lookup returns CDR1 MGHRA and CDR2 YSYEKL. The CDR3 loop is CASSLTQAGGGETQYF. CDR3 sequence (DNA): TGCGCCAGCAGCCTTACCCAGGCGGGGGGAGGAGAGACCCAGTACTTC.

Note on this clone: Different DNA sequences within this sample yield the same CDR3. The chain joins TRBV4-3 to TRBJ1-1; tentative D call: TRBD1 (5 bases). The CDR3 runs 14 residues. The V end lost 0 bases, the J end lost 4 bases, and 9 bases lay between the germline ends. Germline-derived CDR1 and CDR2 are LGHNA and YSLEER. CDR3 loop: CASSQDLRGTEAFF. The CDR3, as DNA: TGCGCCAGCAGCCAAGATCTGAGGGGCACTGAAGCTTTCTTT.

The V call is TRBV12-5, the J call TRBJ1-1; possible D gene TRBD1, 5 bases. The CDR3 extends over 13 amino acids. Germline V CDR1 and CDR2: LGHNT, FRNRAP. V lost 6 bases and J 6 bases, leaving 14 bases between the germline ends. The CDR3 sequence: CASGQDRSAEAFF. The CDR3 DNA reads as TGTGCTAGTGGACAGGATCGTTCGGCTGAAGCTTTCTTT.

This chain connects TRBV7-3 to TRBJ2-7; 9 nucleotides agree with TRBD2. The trim removed 4 bases at V and 11 bases at J, leaving 9 bases unmatched. The length of the CDR3 is 13 residues. CDR1 and CDR2 (germline): SGHTA, FQGTGA. The CDR3 loop reads CASSSYAGGPEYF. DNA of the CDR3: TGTGCCAGCAGCTCCTATGCGGGGGGGCCGGAGTACTTC.

The chain is built from TRBV27 and TRBJ1-1; 8 bases match TRBD1. The V gene end was trimmed by 5 bases and the J gene end by 6 bases; junction bases not matched to a gene: 11. Per germline, CDR1 MNHEY and CDR2 SMNVEV (reference sequence). There are 15 residues in the CDR3. CDR3 loop: CASSPRTGLIAEAFF. The CDR3 DNA reads TGTGCCAGCAGTCCTCGGACAGGGCTTATTGCTGAAGCTTTCTTT.

The chain combines TRBV6-1 with TRBJ2-5; D remains unclear. Germline CDR1 MNHNS, CDR2 SASEGT. Trimming shortened V by 5 bases and J by 5 bases, and 12 bases separated the two germline ends. The CDR3 is 13 residues long. The CDR3 loop is CASSSIYGETQYF. CDR3 nucleotides: TGTGCCAGCAGTTCGATCTATGGGGAGACCCAGTACTTC.